The 14 T cell receptor beta chains in this list originate from one sample, sequenced in a study of cytomegalovirus exposure and HLA in healthy donors. With 60 Vbeta and 13 Jbeta primers, the PCR was carried out. Sequencing used immunoSEQ multiplex PCR; TCRdb keeps in-frame clones, though not all of them. The sample yields some 140,000 clones, about four fifths seen once. Input material: PBMCs. The origin of the receptors is a man in his thirties or forties in good health and CMV-seropositive.

The V call is TRBV6-5, the J call TRBJ1-1; D unresolved. V lost 5 bases, J lost 5 bases, and 9 bases lay in between. CDR1 and CDR2 (germline): MNHEY, SVGAGI. The CDR3 is made up of 12 amino acids. CDR3 sequence reads: CASSTPGTEAFF. CDR3 DNA sequence: TGTGCCAGCAGTACCCCCGGGACTGAAGCTTTCTTT.

The chain has TRBV7-2 and TRBJ2-2; 10 bases align to TRBD2. CDR3 length: 15 amino acids. Germline V lookup: CDR1 SGHTA, CDR2 FQGNSA. V was pared by 5 bases and J by 3 bases, with 3 bases of the junction left unmatched. The CDR3 nucleotides read TGTGCCAGCAGCCCCGGACTAGCGGACACCGGGGAGCTGTTTTTT. It translates to CASSPGLADTGELFF.

This rearrangement joins TRBV29-1 to TRBJ2-5; D remains unclear. Near its end, the DNA agrees better with TRBJ2-7, so the J call may be wrong. Germline V lookup: CDR1 SQVTM, CDR2 ANQGSEA. CDR3 length: 12 amino acids. The CDR3 DNA follows: TGCAGCGTAGCCTTGTCGAACTACGAGCAGTACTTC. Translating it yields CSVALSNYEQYF.

This clone appeared a single time. The chain links TRBV7-8 to TRBJ2-5, with a tentative D call TRBD1 (6 bases). The CDR3 contains 15 residues. The V end was cut by 4 bases, the J end by 5 bases, with 17 bases between. The germline gives CDR1 SGHVS, CDR2 FQNEAQ. The chain's CDR3 is CASSSRWGREETQYF. CDR3 DNA sequence: TGTGCCAGCAGCTCACGTTGGGGGCGCGAGGAGACCCAGTACTTC. The full variable domain, with the rest looked up from reference TRBV7-8 and TRBJ2-5, is GAGVSQSPRYKVAKRGQDVALRCDPISGHVSLFWYQQALGQGPEFLTYFQNEAQLDKSGLPSDRFFAERPEGSVSTLKIQRTQQEDSAVYLCASSSRWGREETQYFGPGTRLLVL.

In DNA, the CDR3 is TGTGCCAGCAATCCGGGACGGGAGACCTACGAGCAGTACTTC. It specifies CASNPGRETYEQYF. This chain connects TRBV2 to TRBJ2-7, with D perhaps matching TRBD2 (6 bases). The CDR3 has 14 residues. Trimming took 7 bases from V and 2 from J, leaving 15 bases between them. The germline gives CDR1 SNHLY, CDR2 FYNNEI.

The V call is TRBV6-4, the J call TRBJ2-7, with TRBD2 matching 9 bases. The V segment lost 3 bases and the J segment 0 bases; nucleotides outside the gene matches: 0. Germline lookup yields CDR1 MRHNA and CDR2 SNTAGT. This CDR3 is 14 amino acids long. The CDR3 reads CASSEREGSYEQYF. In DNA form, the CDR3 reads TGTGCCAGCAGTGAGCGGGAGGGCTCCTACGAGCAGTACTTC.

The chain links TRBV29-1 to TRBJ1-6; the match to TRBD1 covers 8 bases. Germline V gene sequence: CDR1 SQVTM, CDR2 ANQGSEA. The CDR3 runs 13 residues. Trimming at V came to 6 bases and at J to 5 bases, leaving 3 bases not matched to a gene. In nucleotides, the CDR3 is TGCAGCGTCCAGGACAGGGATAATTCACCCCTCCACTTT. This translates into CSVQDRDNSPLHF.

The chain recombines TRBV19 with TRBJ1-3, with unresolved D. V was clipped by 5 bases and J by 0 bases, with 11 bases between them. The CDR3 is 15 residues long. Per the germline V gene, CDR1 is LNHDA and CDR2 is SQIVND (reference sequence). CDR3 nucleotides: TGTGCCAGTAGTTCCCGACACCTCTCTGGAAACACCATATATTTT. Its protein is CASSSRHLSGNTIYF. Based on the CDR3 plus reference TRBV19 and TRBJ1-3, the full variable domain is DGGITQSPKYLFRKEGQNVTLSCEQNLNHDAMYWYRQDPGQGLRLIYYSQIVNDFQKGDIAEGYSVSREKKESFPLTVTSAQKNPTAFYLCASSSRHLSGNTIYFGEGSWLTVV.

The V and J genes are TRBV5-1 and TRBJ2-5, with a tentative D call TRBD1 (5 bases). The germline V gene encodes CDR1 SGHRS and CDR2 YFSETQ. V was cut by 0 bases and J by 5 bases, with 14 bases left in between. The CDR3 has 15 residues. The DNA of the CDR3 is TGCGCCAGCAGCTTGGCTGGGGCAGCCAGCGAGACCCAGTACTTC. It translates to CASSLAGAASETQYF.

This clone was seen only a few times. This chain connects TRBV27 to TRBJ2-1, with 7 bases aligning to TRBD2. The CDR3 runs to 15 residues. Losses at the gene ends were 3 bases for V and 4 bases for J; bases not matched to a gene: 6. The V gene's germline CDR1 is MNHEY and CDR2 SMNVEV (reference sequence). DNA of the CDR3: TGTGCCAGCAGTTTCTCTGCGGGGGAATACAATGAGCAGTTCTTC. Its protein is CASSFSAGEYNEQFF.

The gene calls are TRBV5-1 and TRBJ1-1, with 9 bases aligning to TRBD1. From germline, CDR1 is SGHRS and CDR2 YFSETQ. The CDR3 consists of 17 residues. The junction had 9 bases not matched to a gene; V was cut back by 3 bases and J by 0 bases. CDR3 nucleotides: TGCGCCAGCAGCTCTGGCCCGGGACAGGGCGTGAACACTGAAGCTTTCTTT. Translating gives CASSSGPGQGVNTEAFF.

This chain links TRBV5-1 with TRBJ1-3; D ambiguous. V shed 4 bases and J shed 0 bases, with 14 bases lying between them. Germline V lookup: CDR1 SGHRS, CDR2 YFSETQ. This CDR3 region has 16 residues. The chain's CDR3 is CASSDAPTLSGNTIYF. As DNA, the CDR3 is TGCGCCAGCAGCGACGCCCCGACACTCTCTGGAAACACCATATATTTT.

The chain links TRBV28 to TRBJ1-1; D not certain. Germline CDR1 is MDHEN and CDR2 is SYDVKM. Trimming removed 3 bases from V and 4 bases from J, with 15 bases in between. The CDR3 is made up of 15 amino acids. As DNA, the CDR3 is TGTGCCAGCAGTTTGAAAGAGGGATCGGTCACTGAAGCTTTCTTT. It specifies CASSLKEGSVTEAFF.

V usage is TRBV2 and J usage is TRBJ1-2; possible D gene TRBD1, 6 bases. Trimming removed 6 bases from V and 7 bases from J, with 15 bases in between. The CDR3 loop spans 13 amino acids. Germline V CDR1 and CDR2: SNHLY, FYNNEI. For the CDR3, the DNA is TGTGCCAGCAGCGTACTTCAGGGGAGTGGCTACACCTTC. Translated, it gives CASSVLQGSGYTF.